This T cell receptor beta chain was recorded in a study of T cell repertoires in cytomegalovirus infection. Study information: Both recently identified HLA-C-restricted and well-studied HLA-B-restricted CMV epitopes were used in the study. It can be stated that public TCR beta signatures indicated CMV infection as well as a matching HLA type.

For this clonotype: Antigen: not known.

Each CDR3 protein is one row after TCRdb ran MiXCR on the reads. The sample yields just under 500,000 distinct CDR3 sequences, more than 30% seen once. The germline V gene has CDR1 SGHDT and CDR2 YYEEEE. With 4 bases clipped from V and 5 bases from J, the junction kept 9 bases outside the gene matches. The CDR3 covers 15 residues. Study outcomes and limitations: HLA-C-restricted CMV-specific TCR beta clonotypes prevailed in the ex vivo response.

V gene TRBV5-6 combines with J gene TRBJ2-5; TRBD1 aligns across 9 bases. The source is a human donor in good health (CMV status not recorded). Some clones in this sample may be carry-over from other donors' samples. The material sequenced was cultured PBMCs, taken from culture after CMV antigen stimulation. The chain's CDR3 is CASSHPGTGQETQYF. In DNA, the CDR3 is TGTGCCAGCAGCCACCCGGGGACAGGGCAGGAGACCCAGTACTTC.